The entry below describes one T cell receptor beta chain. Germline V CDR1 and CDR2: SGHRS, YFSETQ. The germline V and J ends were trimmed by 4 bases and 2 bases, with 12 bases remaining between them. The CDR3 loop spans 14 amino acids. These data come from a study of blood T cell repertoires in COVID-19. Overall study context: The United States, Italy and Spain supplied acute and convalescent COVID-19 samples. T cells, B-cell-depleted T cells, or PBMCs provided the cDNA or gDNA that served as material.

The protocol was immunoSEQ multiplex PCR, while the TCRdb copy is restricted to in-frame clones and leaves out a portion. The sample holds some 120,000 clones, about four fifths seen once. This chain uses TRBV5-1 with TRBJ1-1, with a weak D call TRBD1 (5 bases). The sample taken for sequencing was peripheral blood. The sequence was obtained from a woman aged 45-60 years with acute or convalescent COVID-19. The CDR3 region has the DNA TGCGCCAGCAGCACACAGACAGTTAACACTGAAGCTTTCTTT. The encoded protein is CASSTQTVNTEAFF.